The clone carrying this T cell receptor (beta chain) was seen more than once but under ten times. This CDR3 comprises 13 residues. Germline V lookup: CDR1 KGHDR, CDR2 SFDVKD. V dropped 6 bases and J dropped 2 bases, with 7 bases sitting between them. This sample stems from a study of blood T cell repertoires in COVID-19. Study-level information: Whether acute or convalescent, the COVID-19 samples came from the United States, Italy and Spain. PBMCs, B-cell-depleted T cells, or T cells were the source of the cDNA or gDNA that made up the material.

Original methodology: Reference gene primer amplification gave nucleated cell count estimates. Produced via immunoSEQ multiplex PCR; TCRdb's table is partial and in-frame only. The DNA gave D and trimming, while V, J and clone size come from that table. The sample yields roughly 160,000 clones, roughly 86% seen once. The TCR originated in a man between 50 and 59 years old with active or convalescent COVID-19. The specimen was peripheral blood. The chain recombines TRBV24-1 with TRBJ1-5; D remains unclear. CDR3 amino acids: CATSRQGNQPQHF. The DNA for the CDR3 is TGTGCCACCAGTCGGCAGGGCAATCAGCCCCAGCATTTT.